Each of the 5 T cell receptor beta chains below was sequenced from the same sample in a study of blood T cell repertoires in COVID-19. Using immunoSEQ multiplex PCR, the repertoire was profiled, and TCRdb retains in-frame clones only, with some absent. The sample has about 170,000 clones; approximately 87% are singletons. Sequencing used PBMCs or T cells enriched from blood (not recorded which). These receptors all stem from a woman aged 50 to 60 who had recovered from COVID-19.

By share, this clone ranks as medium-sized. CDR3 DNA: TGTGCCAGCAGCTTAGGGTTAGGGCCAGCCACAGGAGACGAGCAGTACGTC. The encoded protein is CASSLGLGPATGDEQYV. This chain links TRBV11-2 with TRBJ2-7; D is possibly TRBD1 (5 bases). Deletions cut 1 base from V and 5 bases from J, with 21 bases between. The CDR3 covers 17 residues. From germline, CDR1 is SGHAT and CDR2 FQNNGV.

The chain has TRBV3-1 (or the pseudogene TRBV3-2) and TRBJ1-1; 8 nucleotides align to TRBD1. This CDR3 has 15 amino acids. Per germline, CDR1 LGHDT and CDR2 YNNKEL (reference sequence). J gave up 2 bases and V 3 bases, and 5 bases lay outside the gene matches. The CDR3 nucleotides read TGTGCCAGCAGCCACAAGGACAGGGTAAACACTGAAGCTTTCTTT. It translates to CASSHKDRVNTEAFF.

V usage is TRBV29-1 and J usage is TRBJ2-1; D is possibly TRBD1 (5 bases). V was pared by 4 bases and J by 8 bases, with 15 bases between. This CDR3 spans 13 amino acids. Germline V gives CDR1 SQVTM, CDR2 ANQGSEA. The CDR3 DNA is TGCAGCGTTGCCAGGGTCGCGGTAGATGAGCAGTTCTTC. Its translation: CSVARVAVDEQFF.

The chain joins TRBV7-9 to TRBJ2-5, with 13 bases matching TRBD2. CDR3 size: 15 residues. The germline CDR1 and CDR2 sequences are SEHNR and FQNEAQ (reference sequence). The V and J ends lost 4 bases and 4 bases, in that order; junction bases with no gene match: 3. Here the CDR3 reads CASSSRLAGGETQYF. The CDR3 DNA is TGTGCCAGCAGCTCCAGACTAGCGGGAGGAGAGACCCAGTACTTC.

The chain recombines TRBV6-5 with TRBJ1-3; TRBD1 matches at 7 bases. The junction had 5 bases not matched to a gene; V was cut back by 8 bases and J by 4 bases. Germline CDR1 reads MNHEY; CDR2 reads SVGAGI. This CDR3 has 13 amino acids. The CDR3 sequence is CASFYRGGNTIYF. In nucleotides, the CDR3 is TGTGCCAGCTTCTACAGGGGCGGAAACACCATATATTTT.